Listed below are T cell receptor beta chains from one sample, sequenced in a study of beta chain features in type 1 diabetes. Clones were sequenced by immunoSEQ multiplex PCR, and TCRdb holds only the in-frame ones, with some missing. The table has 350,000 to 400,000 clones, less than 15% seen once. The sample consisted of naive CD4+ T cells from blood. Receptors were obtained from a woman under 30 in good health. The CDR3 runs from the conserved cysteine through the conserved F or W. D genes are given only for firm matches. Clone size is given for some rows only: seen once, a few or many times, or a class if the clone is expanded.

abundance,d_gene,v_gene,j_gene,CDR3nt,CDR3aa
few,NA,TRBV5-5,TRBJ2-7,TGTGCCAGCAGCTTGGCCCCCCCGGGCGAGCAGTACTTC,CASSLAPPGEQYF
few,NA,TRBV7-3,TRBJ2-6,TGTGCCAGCAGCGAAAACTCCGCCGGGGCCAACGTCCTGACTTTC,CASSENSAGANVLTF
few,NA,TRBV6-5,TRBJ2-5,TGTGCCAGCAGTTACGGCGGGTACCAAGAGACCCAGTACTTC,CASSYGGYQETQYF
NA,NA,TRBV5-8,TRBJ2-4,TGTGCCAGCACCCCCTGGGGCAGAAACATTCAGTACTTC,CASTPWGRNIQYF
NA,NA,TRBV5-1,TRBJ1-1,TGCGCCAGCAGCTTGGTTTCTGGTATAGTCACTGAAGCTTTCTTT,CASSLVSGIVTEAFF
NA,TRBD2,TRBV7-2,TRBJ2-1,TGTGCCAGCAGCTTAGTTGCGGGAGTAGGGAATGAGCAGTTCTTC,CASSLVAGVGNEQFF
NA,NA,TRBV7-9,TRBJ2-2,TGTGCCAGCAGCCGTCGTGGGGGGACGAACACCGGGGAGCTGTTTTTT,CASSRRGGTNTGELFF
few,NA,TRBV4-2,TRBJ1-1,TGTGCCAGCAGCCAAGAGTACGGTTTGAACACTGAAGCTTTCTTT,CASSQEYGLNTEAFF
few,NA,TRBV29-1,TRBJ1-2,TGCAGCGTTGAATCACAGGGCGGAAGATGGGTTAACTATGGCTACACCTTC,CSVESQGGRWVNYGYTF
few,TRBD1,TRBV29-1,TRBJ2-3,TGCAGCGTTCCTACAGGGGGGACGCGGGGCACAGATACGCAGTATTTT,CSVPTGGTRGTDTQYF
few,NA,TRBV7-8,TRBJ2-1,TGTGCCAGCAGCTCACCGGGACTTAGCTCCTACAATGAGCAGTTCTTC,CASSSPGLSSYNEQFF
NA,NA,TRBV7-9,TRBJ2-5,TGTGCCAGCAGCTTAAACACCCAAGAGACCCAGTACTTC,CASSLNTQETQYF
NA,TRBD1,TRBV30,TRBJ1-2,TGTGCCTGTTTGGGACAGGGCAACTATGGCTACACCTTC,CACLGQGNYGYTF
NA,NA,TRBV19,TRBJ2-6,TGTGCCACCGGAGAGGAGCCCTCTGGGGCCAACGTCCTGACTTTC,CATGEEPSGANVLTF
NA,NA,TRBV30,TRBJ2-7,TGTGCCTGGAGTGTAATGGTCCCAGGGTACGAGCAGTACTTC,CAWSVMVPGYEQYF
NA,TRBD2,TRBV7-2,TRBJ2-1,TGTGCCAGCAGCTTAAGTCTAGCGGGAGTACTTGAGCAGTTCTTC,CASSLSLAGVLEQFF
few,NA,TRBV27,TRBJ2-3,TGTGCCAGCAGTTTATCCGGGGTGGCAGATACGCAGTATTTT,CASSLSGVADTQYF
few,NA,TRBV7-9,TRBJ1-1,TGTGCCAGCAGTCCTTTTAACACTGAAGCTTTCTTT,CASSPFNTEAFF
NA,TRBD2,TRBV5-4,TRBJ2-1,TGTGCCAGAAGCTTAGAGGGACTAGCGGACAATGAGCAGTTCTTC,CARSLEGLADNEQFF
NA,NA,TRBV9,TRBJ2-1,TGTGCCAGCAGCGTTGCTAGACTGCCTTACAATGAGCAGTTCTTC,CASSVARLPYNEQFF
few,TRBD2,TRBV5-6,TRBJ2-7,TGTGCCAGCAGCTTGAGCGGGAATCCCTACGAGCAGTACTTC,CASSLSGNPYEQYF
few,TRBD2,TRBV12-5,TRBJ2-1,TGTGCTAGTGGTTTGGACCTAGCGGGGGGCTACAATGAGCAGTTCTTC,CASGLDLAGGYNEQFF
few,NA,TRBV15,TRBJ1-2,TGTGCCACCAGCACCAGAGACAGTTACTATGGCTACACCTTC,CATSTRDSYYGYTF
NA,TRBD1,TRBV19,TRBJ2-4,TGTGCCAGTAGTATATTGGGACAGGGGGCCAAAAACATTCAGTACTTC,CASSILGQGAKNIQYF
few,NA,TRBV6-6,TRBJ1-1,TGTGCCAGCAGTGGAGGGACGGTAGAAGCTTTCTTT,CASSGGTVEAFF
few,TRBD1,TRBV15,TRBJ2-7,TGTGCCACCGGGATTAGGGGGCCAGCCTACGAGCAGTACTTC,CATGIRGPAYEQYF
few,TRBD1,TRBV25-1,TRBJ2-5,TGTGCCAGCAGCAAACAGGGGCAAGAGACCCAGTACTTC,CASSKQGQETQYF
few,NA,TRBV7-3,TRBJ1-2,TGTGCCAGCAGCTTAATACCTGGGAGTGGCTACACCTTC,CASSLIPGSGYTF
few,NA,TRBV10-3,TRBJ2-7,TGTGCCATCAGTGGACAGGTGAACTACGAGCAGTACTTC,CAISGQVNYEQYF
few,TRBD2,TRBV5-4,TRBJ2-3,TGTGCCAGCAGCTTGAAGTTTAGCGGGAGTATAGATACGCAGTATTTT,CASSLKFSGSIDTQYF
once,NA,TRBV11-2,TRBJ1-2,TGTGCCAGCACCAGGCTGAGCTATGGCTACACCTTC,CASTRLSYGYTF
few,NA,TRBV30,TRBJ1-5,TGTGCCTGGAGCTTACAGTCTGGTACGCCCCAGCATTTT,CAWSLQSGTPQHF
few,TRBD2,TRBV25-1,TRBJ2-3,TGTGCCAGCAGTGATAGCGGGAGGACAGATACGCAGTATTTT,CASSDSGRTDTQYF
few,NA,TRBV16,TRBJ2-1,TGTGCCAGCAGCGGTAGAACCTCCTACAATGAGCAGTTCTTC,CASSGRTSYNEQFF
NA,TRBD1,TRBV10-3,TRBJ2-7,TGTGCCATCGGACGGACAGGGAGCTCCTACGAGCAGTACTTC,CAIGRTGSSYEQYF